This T cell receptor beta chain was identified during a study of blood T cell repertoires in COVID-19. Study-wide background: Cohort 3 recovered donors had two negative PCRs, clearance, or symptom resolution. There were acute and convalescent COVID-19 samples, and they came from the United States, Italy and Spain.

The CDR3 has 15 residues. The V segment lost 5 bases and the J segment 1 base; nucleotides outside the gene matches: 5. Germline lookup yields CDR1 SGHAT and CDR2 FQNNGV. Profiling relied on immunoSEQ multiplex PCR, and the TCRdb table lists in-frame clones only, not all of them. The data contain over 130,000 clones, about 87% of them seen just once; the ten biggest clones take up 3% to 4%. The participants were between about 18 and 90 years old and came from under 25 US areas. Participants' reported clinical history set cohort assignment. The chain links TRBV11-2 to TRBJ2-3; TRBD1 agrees at 8 bases. This TCR derives from a man between 50 and 59 years old in a cohort exposed to, infected with or recovered from COVID-19 (not recorded which). Sequencing used PBMCs or T cells enriched from blood (not recorded which). The CDR3 loop reads CASSRRGLGTDTQYF. The CDR3 DNA reads as TGTGCCAGCAGCCGCAGGGGGCTCGGCACAGATACGCAGTATTTT.